These T cell receptor beta chains were read from a single sample in a study of OX40 agonist ivuxolimab in advanced cancers. TCRdb's copy holds only in-frame clones and misses some; the assay was immunoSEQ multiplex PCR. The data show approximately 39,000 clones, approximately 78% seen once. The input for sequencing was CD4+ or CD8+ T cells sorted from blood, taken in a trial of the OX40 agonist ivuxolimab. The receptors were sampled from an adult with an advanced solid tumor such as melanoma, head and neck, liver or kidney cancer. CDR3s include the opening cysteine and the closing phenylalanine or tryptophan. The D gene is left open where the match is weak. A row's size may be missing; if present it is once, few, many or a size class.

abundance: NA; d_gene: NA; j_gene: TRBJ2-3; v_gene: TRBV2; CDR3aa: CASSEGLDFTDTQYF; CDR3nt: TGTGCCAGCAGTGAAGGACTCGACTTCACAGATACGCAGTATTTT
abundance: once; d_gene: NA; j_gene: TRBJ1-1; v_gene: TRBV4-3; CDR3aa: CASSQQVNTEAFF; CDR3nt: TGCGCCAGCAGCCAGCAAGTGAACACTGAAGCTTTCTTT
abundance: NA; d_gene: TRBD2; j_gene: TRBJ2-1; v_gene: TRBV6-1; CDR3aa: CASRPWTSGNEQFF; CDR3nt: TGTGCCAGCAGACCCTGGACTAGCGGGAATGAGCAGTTCTTC
abundance: NA; d_gene: TRBD1; j_gene: TRBJ1-1; v_gene: TRBV6-5; CDR3aa: CASRARGVNTEAFF; CDR3nt: TGTGCCAGCAGAGCCAGGGGGGTGAACACTGAAGCTTTCTTT
abundance: NA; d_gene: NA; j_gene: TRBJ1-2; v_gene: TRBV7-2; CDR3aa: CASRLDSVVTNYGYTF; CDR3nt: TGTGCCAGCAGGTTGGACAGTGTAGTTACTAACTATGGCTACACCTTC
abundance: few; d_gene: NA; j_gene: TRBJ1-1; v_gene: TRBV7-9; CDR3aa: CASSLAGVNTEAFF; CDR3nt: TGTGCCAGCAGCTTGGCAGGGGTGAACACTGAAGCTTTCTTT
abundance: few; d_gene: TRBD2; j_gene: TRBJ2-7; v_gene: TRBV6-1; CDR3aa: CASSEASGGLYEQYF; CDR3nt: TGTGCCAGCAGTGAAGCAAGCGGGGGCCTCTACGAGCAGTACTTC
abundance: NA; d_gene: NA; j_gene: TRBJ2-7; v_gene: TRBV19; CDR3aa: CASSRQGISYEQYF; CDR3nt: TGTGCCAGTAGTAGGCAGGGGATATCCTACGAGCAGTACTTC
abundance: NA; d_gene: NA; j_gene: TRBJ1-3; v_gene: TRBV28; CDR3aa: CASSLANSGNTIYF; CDR3nt: TGTGCCAGCAGTTTGGCAAACTCTGGAAACACCATATATTTT
abundance: NA; d_gene: TRBD2; j_gene: TRBJ2-5; v_gene: TRBV7-6; CDR3aa: CASSPSGGGRVETQYF; CDR3nt: TGTGCCAGCAGCCCCAGCGGCGGGGGACGCGTCGAGACCCAGTACTTC
abundance: NA; d_gene: NA; j_gene: TRBJ2-7; v_gene: TRBV9; CDR3aa: CASSVGPGDSYEQYF; CDR3nt: TGTGCCAGCAGCGTAGGTCCGGGGGACTCCTACGAGCAGTACTTC
abundance: few; d_gene: TRBD1; j_gene: TRBJ2-7; v_gene: TRBV18; CDR3aa: CASSPRQGVYEQYF; CDR3nt: TGTGCCAGCTCACCAAGACAGGGGGTGTACGAGCAGTACTTC
abundance: NA; d_gene: NA; j_gene: TRBJ1-2; v_gene: TRBV28; CDR3aa: CASSLGHRVQGYTF; CDR3nt: TGTGCCAGCAGTTTAGGGCACAGGGTACAGGGCTACACCTTC
abundance: few; d_gene: NA; j_gene: TRBJ2-7; v_gene: TRBV6-6; CDR3aa: CASSYTPQSSYEQYF; CDR3nt: TGTGCCAGCAGTTACACGCCGCAAAGCTCCTACGAGCAGTACTTC
abundance: NA; d_gene: TRBD2; j_gene: TRBJ2-3; v_gene: TRBV10-3; CDR3aa: CAISESGLAGHTDTQYF; CDR3nt: TGTGCCATCAGTGAGTCGGGGCTAGCGGGCCACACAGATACGCAGTATTTT
abundance: NA; d_gene: NA; j_gene: TRBJ2-3; v_gene: TRBV7-3; CDR3aa: CASSLTITQADTQYF; CDR3nt: TGTGCCAGCAGCTTAACTATAACACAGGCAGATACGCAGTATTTT